The present T cell receptor beta chain was sequenced within a study of metastatic and nonmetastatic thyroid tumors. At the level of the study: Peripheral blood and tumor or nodule samples from malignant and benign thyroid patients were compared.

Germline V gives CDR1 SGHVS, CDR2 FQNEAQ. The CDR3 covers 15 residues. Trimming shortened V by 5 bases and J by 6 bases, and 17 bases separated the two germline ends. Treatment of any kind had been given to no patient before thyroid surgery. Methods used by the authors: To classify distant metastasis in papillary thyroid cancer, a model was built from CDR3 differences across clinicopathological groups. Via MiXCR, TCRdb re-called the PCR reads. TCRdb assigned the V and J calls; the authors' analysis was not used. Among about 59,000 clones listed, 30% were seen once. Overall study findings and caveats: Significantly higher TCR beta diversity was reportedly seen in malignant thyroid tumors than benign nodules, in blood and tumor.

In its sample, this clone was seen a few times. Antigen unknown. This receptor was identified in a female donor with papillary thyroid cancer or a benign thyroid nodule (not recorded which). Some clones in this sample may be carry-over from other donors' samples. Sequencing used blood. V gene TRBV7-8 combines with J gene TRBJ1-5, with D possibly matching TRBD1 (5 bases). The CDR3 loop reads CASSRLVGTTQPQHF. The CDR3 DNA follows: TGTGCCAGCAGCCGGTTGGTGGGGACGACTCAGCCCCAGCATTTT.